The rows below give T cell receptor beta chains drawn from one sample of a study of identical twins. TCRdb independently ran MiXCR on the 5' RACE reads; one entry per CDR3 protein. The table records more than 400,000 distinct CDR3 sequences, approximately 16% of them present only once. This sample was also put to use in a study of yellow fever vaccine responses in identical twins.

Sequences were obtained from CD4+ T cells sorted from blood. The receptors shown here come from a woman under 30 in good health. Both conserved end residues are part of each CDR3. D genes are given only for firm matches. Size tells how often a clone was seen (once, few, many) or the class of an expanded clone, and some rows leave it out.

j_gene	v_gene	abundance	d_gene	CDR3aa	CDR3nt
TRBJ1-1	TRBV3-1	.	.	CASSQAGGQNTEAFF	TGTGCCAGCAGCCAAGCGGGGGGGCAGAACACTGAAGCTTTCTTT
TRBJ2-7	TRBV12-3/TRBV12-4	.	TRBD2	CASSLSGAGGTYEQYF	TGTGCCAGCAGTTTAAGCGGGGCAGGCGGCACCTACGAGCAGTACTTC
TRBJ2-5	TRBV20-1	.	.	CSADGAWAGETQYF	TGCAGTGCTGACGGGGCTTGGGCGGGGGAGACCCAGTACTTC
TRBJ1-4	TRBV28	few	.	CASGIGGATNEKLFF	TGTGCCAGCGGAATTGGGGGAGCAACTAATGAAAAACTGTTTTTT
TRBJ2-7	TRBV6-5	few	TRBD2	CASSYSGGSTYEQYF	TGTGCCAGCAGTTACTCGGGCGGGAGTACCTACGAGCAGTACTTC
TRBJ1-5	TRBV21-1	few	.	CASSKAGCGGRNQPQHF	TGTGCCAGCAGCAAAGCCGGGTGCGGGGGCAGGAATCAGCCCCAGCATTTT
TRBJ1-4	TRBV7-9	few	TRBD1	CASLAGTGGEKLFF	TGTGCCAGCCTCGCCGGGACAGGAGGTGAAAAACTGTTTTTT
TRBJ1-1	TRBV2	few	.	CASRPGGEAFF	TGTGCCAGCAGACCTGGTGGCGAAGCTTTCTTT
TRBJ2-1	TRBV12-3/TRBV12-4	.	TRBD2	CASRAGLAERNEQFF	TGTGCCAGCAGGGCCGGACTAGCGGAGAGGAATGAGCAGTTCTTC
TRBJ2-1	TRBV7-8	few	.	CASKGVPAEQFF	TGTGCCAGCAAGGGGGTGCCTGCTGAGCAGTTCTTC
TRBJ2-3	TRBV5-1	.	TRBD2	CASSLERGVRDTQYF	TGCGCCAGCAGCTTGGAGCGGGGCGTGAGAGATACGCAGTATTTT
TRBJ1-2	TRBV29-1	.	.	CSVETETGGYTF	TGCAGCGTTGAAACGGAAACGGGTGGCTACACCTTC
TRBJ2-3	TRBV20-1	.	TRBD2	CSASLAGGPGGQYF	TGCAGTGCTTCTCTAGCGGGAGGGCCAGGGGGGCAGTATTTT
TRBJ1-1	TRBV20-1	few	.	CSASRGPRNTEAFF	TGCAGTGCTTCTCGCGGGCCTAGGAACACTGAAGCTTTCTTT
TRBJ1-1	TRBV5-1	.	TRBD1	CASSVDRGHSLNTEAFF	TGCGCCAGCAGCGTAGACAGGGGACATAGTTTGAACACTGAAGCTTTCTTT
TRBJ1-2	TRBV20-1	.	.	CSAPAENRDYYGYTF	TGCAGTGCCCCGGCAGAGAACAGGGACTACTATGGCTACACCTTC
TRBJ2-1	TRBV7-2	.	.	CASSSERGIWNEQFF	TGTGCCAGCAGCTCCGAAAGAGGGATCTGGAATGAGCAGTTCTTC
TRBJ2-2	TRBV2	.	.	CASRDYSTGSGELFF	TGTGCCAGCAGGGACTATTCAACAGGGTCCGGGGAGCTGTTTTTT
TRBJ1-2	TRBV6-5	few	TRBD1	CASSYSGTGSYGYTF	TGTGCCAGCAGTTACTCTGGGACAGGGTCGTATGGCTACACCTTC
TRBJ2-3	TRBV12-3/TRBV12-4	.	.	CASSPRWETDTQYF	TGTGCCAGCAGTCCCCGGTGGGAGACAGATACGCAGTATTTT
TRBJ2-7	TRBV7-9	.	.	CASSGLGLIEQYF	TGTGCCAGCAGCGGATTGGGGCTCATCGAGCAGTACTTC
TRBJ1-4	TRBV5-1	.	TRBD1	CASSKGQVEVGELFF	TGCGCCAGCAGCAAGGGACAGGTGGAGGTCGGGGAACTGTTTTTT
TRBJ1-3	TRBV10-3	few	.	CAINNSGNTIYF	TGTGCCATTAATAACTCTGGAAACACCATATATTTT
TRBJ2-3	TRBV5-5	few	TRBD2	CASSFMAGGSTDTQYF	TGTGCCAGCAGCTTCATGGCGGGGGGGAGCACAGATACGCAGTATTTT
TRBJ2-5	TRBV28	few	TRBD1	CASSLYSGTGGRETQYF	TGTGCCAGCAGTTTATACTCCGGGACAGGGGGCCGGGAGACCCAGTACTTC
TRBJ2-2	TRBV11-2	.	TRBD2	CASSLGRGRELFF	TGTGCCAGCAGCCTCGGGAGGGGCCGGGAGCTGTTTTTT
TRBJ2-1	TRBV6-7	.	TRBD2	CASSYLLAGGPNEQFF	TGTGCCAGCAGTTACCTTCTAGCGGGGGGGCCTAATGAGCAGTTCTTC
TRBJ2-7	TRBV20-1	few	TRBD1	CSATTGGNEQYF	TGCAGTGCTACTACAGGGGGCAACGAGCAGTACTTC
TRBJ1-1	TRBV11-1	few	.	CASTPQGPNTEAFF	TGTGCCAGCACCCCACAGGGTCCCAACACTGAAGCTTTCTTT
TRBJ2-1	TRBV24-1	many	.	CATSDYSLRGEQFF	TGTGCCACCAGTGATTATTCGTTGAGAGGTGAGCAGTTCTTC
TRBJ2-5	TRBV10-3	once	.	CAIFLGGTTVKETQYF	TGTGCCATCTTCCTAGGTGGGACAACGGTAAAAGAGACCCAGTACTTC
TRBJ1-2	TRBV2	.	.	CANHENYGYTF	TGTGCCAATCACGAAAACTATGGCTACACCTTC
TRBJ1-1	TRBV12-3/TRBV12-4	many	.	CASRNTEAFF	TGTGCCTCCAGGAACACTGAAGCTTTCTTT
TRBJ2-1	TRBV7-9	.	.	CASSPRAAIKFF	TGTGCCAGCAGCCCCCGGGCCGCCATTAAGTTCTTC
TRBJ1-1	TRBV5-1	few	.	CASSLVGGPGEAFF	TGCGCCAGCAGCTTGGTTGGGGGGCCGGGGGAAGCTTTCTTT
TRBJ2-2	TRBV12-3/TRBV12-4	many	TRBD2	CASRKAGGLSGELFF	TGTGCCAGCAGGAAAGCGGGGGGCCTGTCCGGGGAGCTGTTTTTT
TRBJ2-1	TRBV20-1	.	TRBD1	CSASPGTGDGSSYNEQFF	TGCAGTGCTAGCCCAGGGACAGGGGATGGAAGCTCCTACAATGAGCAGTTCTTC
TRBJ2-2	TRBV6-5	few	.	CASSYSEEGGRNTGELFF	TGTGCCAGCAGTTACTCGGAGGAGGGGGGTCGGAACACCGGGGAGCTGTTTTTT
TRBJ1-6	TRBV27	.	.	CASRQTGLSSYNSPLHF	TGTGCCAGCAGACAGACAGGATTGAGCTCCTATAATTCACCCCTCCACTTT
TRBJ2-5	TRBV20-1	few	TRBD1	CSARGQGDRETQYF	TGCAGTGCTCGCGGACAGGGTGATCGAGAGACCCAGTACTTC
TRBJ2-1	TRBV20-1	few	.	CSAGAARKTYNEQFF	TGCAGTGCTGGGGCTGCGAGAAAAACCTACAATGAGCAGTTCTTC
TRBJ2-2	TRBV6-2/TRBV6-3	.	TRBD1	CASSYGTVNTGELFF	TGTGCCAGCAGTTACGGGACAGTTAACACCGGGGAGCTGTTTTTT
TRBJ2-2	TRBV7-9	few	TRBD2	CASSGRLAGLNTGELFF	TGTGCCAGCAGCGGGAGGTTAGCGGGACTGAACACCGGGGAGCTGTTTTTT
TRBJ2-5	TRBV9	.	TRBD2	CASSVSSGEETQYF	TGTGCCAGCAGCGTATCTAGCGGGGAAGAGACCCAGTACTTC
TRBJ2-2	TRBV28	.	TRBD2	CASSLPGGASTGELFF	TGTGCCAGCAGTCTCCCGGGGGGGGCGAGCACCGGGGAGCTGTTTTTT
TRBJ2-2	TRBV5-1	many	TRBD1	CASSSDGTGAGELFF	TGCGCCAGCAGCTCAGATGGGACAGGGGCCGGGGAGCTGTTTTTT
TRBJ2-5	TRBV18	.	TRBD1	CASLHGLAGQGGTQYF	TGTGCCAGCTTACATGGACTCGCAGGACAGGGGGGGACCCAGTACTTC
TRBJ2-2	TRBV5-1	.	.	CASSQHWDIHTGELFF	TGCGCCAGCAGCCAGCACTGGGACATCCACACCGGGGAGCTGTTTTTT
TRBJ2-7	TRBV18	few	TRBD2	CASSPTIAGVEQYF	TGTGCCAGCTCACCGACGATAGCGGGAGTGGAGCAGTACTTC
TRBJ2-3	TRBV14	few	.	CASSQESQISTDTQYF	TGTGCCAGCAGCCAAGAGAGCCAGATTAGCACAGATACGCAGTATTTT
TRBJ2-5	TRBV7-9	few	TRBD2	CASSLQGLAEETQYF	TGTGCCAGCAGCTTACAAGGGCTAGCGGAAGAGACCCAGTACTTC